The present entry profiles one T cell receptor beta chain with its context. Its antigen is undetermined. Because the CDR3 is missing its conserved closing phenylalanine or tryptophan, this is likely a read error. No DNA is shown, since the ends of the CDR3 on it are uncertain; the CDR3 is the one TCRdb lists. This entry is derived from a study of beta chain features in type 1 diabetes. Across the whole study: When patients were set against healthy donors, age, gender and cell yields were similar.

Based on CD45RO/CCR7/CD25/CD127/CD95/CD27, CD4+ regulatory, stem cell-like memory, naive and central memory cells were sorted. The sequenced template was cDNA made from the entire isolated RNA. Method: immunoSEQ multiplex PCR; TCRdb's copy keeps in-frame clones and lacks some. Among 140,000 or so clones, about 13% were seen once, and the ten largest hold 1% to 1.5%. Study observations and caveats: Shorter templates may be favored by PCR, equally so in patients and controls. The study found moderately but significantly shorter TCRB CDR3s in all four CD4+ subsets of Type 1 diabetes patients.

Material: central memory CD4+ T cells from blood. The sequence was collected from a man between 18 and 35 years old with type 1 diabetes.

Here the CDR3 reads CASSSSDTPFPFCV. The chain is built from TRBV7-9 and TRBJ1-4; TRBD1 is the table's D call and was not checked against the DNA. Including both end residues, the CDR3 is 14 amino acids long. Germline V gives CDR1 SEHNR, CDR2 FQNEAQ (reference sequence).